These 20 T cell receptor beta chains were sequenced from one sample in a study of type 1 and type 2 diabetes patients. Genomic DNA was the PCR template. A primer set of 30 forward and 13 reverse primers amplified the CDR3. In TCRdb, the multiplex PCR reads were re-called with MiXCR into one record per CDR3 protein. The sample lists 250,000 or so distinct CDR3 sequences, 40% to 50% occurring once. Sequences were obtained from peripheral blood mononuclear cells (PBMCs). These receptors were obtained from a man aged 18 to 29 with type 2 diabetes.

With regard to this clonotype: One end of the junction fails to match germline, which may point to a read error. This chain uses TRBV5-1 with TRBJ1-2; D is uncertain. CDR1 and CDR2 (germline): SGHRS, YFSETQ. The CDR3 length is 14 residues. The CDR3 spells CASLNGGENYGYTF. CDR3 in DNA: TGTGCCAGCCTCAACGGCGGGGAAAACTATGGCTACACCTTC. Looking up the rest from reference TRBV5-1 and TRBJ1-2 gives the full variable domain: KAGVTQTPRYLIKTRGQQVTLSCSPISGHRSVSWYQQTPGQGLQFLFEYFSETQRNKGNFPGRFSGRQFSNSRSEMNVSTLELGDSALYLCASLNGGENYGYTFGSGTRLTVV.

A word on this clonotype: Relative to the germline gene, one junction end is altered; a read error may explain this. This chain uses TRBV19 with TRBJ1-4, with 9 bases lining up with TRBD1. The CDR3 contains 16 residues. Germline CDR1 is LNHDA and CDR2 is SQIVND (reference sequence). This CDR3 reads CASSSGQGSTNGKLFF. CDR3 nucleotide sequence: TGTGCCAGTAGTTCGGGACAGGGAAGCACTAATGGAAAACTGTTTTTT.

Ten or more counts support this clonotype. CDR3 residues: CASSESWQRETQYF. The CDR3 coding sequence is TGCGCCAGCAGTGAGAGTTGGCAGAGGGAGACCCAGTACTTC. The gene calls are TRBV10-1 and TRBJ2-5; D gene uncertain. The ends were cut back, 2 bases at V and 5 bases at J, with 12 bases in the middle. The CDR3 is 14 residues long. The V gene's germline CDR1 is WNHNN and CDR2 SYGVQD (reference sequence).

The chain couples TRBV10-1 to TRBJ1-2; 7 bases match TRBD1. Trimming cost V 5 bases and J 4 bases; bases outside gene matches: 10. Germline V lookup: CDR1 WNHNN, CDR2 SYGVQD (reference sequence). There are 15 residues in the CDR3. The CDR3 region is CASSPETGLAYGYTF. CDR3 in DNA: TGCGCCAGCAGTCCCGAGACAGGGCTAGCCTATGGCTACACCTTC.

This clonotype was detected only a few times. The chain couples TRBV20-1 to TRBJ1-1; D call uncertain. Germline V CDR1 and CDR2: DFQATT, SNEGSKA (reference sequence). The V end was cut by 3 bases, the J end by 1 base, with 12 bases between. CDR3 length: 14 amino acids. The CDR3 DNA follows: TGCAGTGCTAGGATACTCGGGGAGAACACTGAAGCTTTCTTT. This sequence encodes CSARILGENTEAFF.

This chain joins TRBV7-8 and TRBJ2-2, with D hard to call. Trimming cost V 6 bases and J 4 bases, with 12 bases left between them. CDR1 and CDR2 from the germline V gene are SGHVS and FQNEAQ. This CDR3 contains 14 residues. DNA for the CDR3: TGTGCCAGCAGTCCTACTGAAGGCACCGGGGAGCTGTTTTTT. It translates to CASSPTEGTGELFF.

Details on this clonotype: The junction departs from the called germline gene at one end, perhaps through a read error. The chain couples TRBV7-8 to TRBJ1-5; the D gene is possibly TRBD1 (5 bases). CDR1 and CDR2 (germline): SGHVS, FQNEAQ. The CDR3 is 14 residues long. In DNA, the CDR3 is TGTGCCAGCAGCTTAGATGCGGGGGGTCAGCCCCGGCATTTT. It translates to CASSLDAGGQPRHF.

The rearrangement joins TRBV10-1 to TRBJ2-1; perhaps TRBD2 as D (6 bases). V dropped 2 bases and J dropped 8 bases, with 19 bases sitting between them. The CDR3 is 16 residues long. Per the germline V gene, CDR1 is WNHNN and CDR2 is SYGVQD (reference sequence). Here the CDR3 reads CASSEQDAGGRYEQFF. The DNA of the CDR3 is TGCGCCAGCAGTGAGCAGGACGCCGGGGGTCGTTATGAGCAGTTCTTC.

This clonotype was found many times. The V gene is TRBV15, the J gene TRBJ2-7; the D call may be TRBD1 or TRBD2 (5 bases each). V shed 4 bases and J shed 2 bases, with 9 bases lying between them. This CDR3 comprises 13 residues. Looked up from germline, CDR1 is LNHNV and CDR2 is YYDKDF (reference sequence). CDR3 amino acids: CATSTGATYEQYF. CDR3 nucleotides: TGTGCCACCAGCACCGGGGCCACCTACGAGCAGTACTTC.

This sequence joins TRBV13 and TRBJ1-1, with 8 bases that match TRBD1. CDR1 PRHDT and CDR2 FYEKMQ come from the germline V gene (reference sequence). The CDR3 contains 15 residues. The J segment lost 3 bases and the V segment lost 2 bases, leaving 5 bases of the junction unmatched. CDR3 residues: CASSLYRGRDTEAFF. CDR3 sequence (DNA): TGTGCCAGCAGCTTATACAGGGGGAGGGACACTGAAGCTTTCTTT.

The sample holds a few counts of this clonotype. The chain couples TRBV6-1 to TRBJ1-2; D is uncertain. The germline V gene encodes CDR1 MNHNS and CDR2 SASEGT. The CDR3 consists of 14 residues. Between the trimmed V and J ends, which lost 7 bases and 8 bases, there was a span of 20 bases. CDR3 DNA: TGTGCCAGCATGGGAGAAGGGTGGTTTCAAGGCTACACCTTC. Its protein is CASMGEGWFQGYTF.

A remark on this clonotype: The junction departs from the called germline gene at one end, perhaps through a read error. This sequence joins TRBV6-6 and TRBJ1-1; maybe TRBD1 (5 bases). Germline lookup yields CDR1 MNHNY and CDR2 SVGAGI (reference sequence). The CDR3 consists of 12 residues. The CDR3 nucleotides are TGTGCCGGCAGTTACACAACAGGTGAAGCTTTCTTT. Translation gives CAGSYTTGEAFF.

J is TRBJ1-1 and V is TRBV12-3 or TRBV12-4; D is perhaps TRBD1 (5 bases). Trimming pared 4 bases from V and 1 base from J, leaving 10 bases between. The CDR3 runs to 14 residues. CDR3 residues: CASSWGGRNTEAFF. DNA for the CDR3: TGTGCCAGCAGTTGGGGGGGGAGGAACACTGAAGCTTTCTTT.

This clonotype came up a few times. This chain connects TRBV29-1 to TRBJ1-4; TRBD1 matches 7 bases. Trimming cost V 7 bases and J 11 bases; bases outside gene matches: 10. This CDR3 is 12 amino acids long. The V gene's germline CDR1 is SQVTM and CDR2 ANQGSEA. CDR3 nucleotide sequence: TGCAGCGCTGGGGCAGGGGGAGGGAAACTGTTTTTT. Protein product: CSAGAGGGKLFF.

This clonotype turned up a few times. The V call is TRBV30, the J call TRBJ2-6; D call uncertain. V lost 0 bases, J lost 4 bases, and 4 bases lay in between. There are 13 residues in the CDR3. The germline V gene encodes CDR1 GTSNPN and CDR2 SVGIG (reference sequence). The CDR3 region has the DNA TGTGCCTGGAGTGTAGAGGGGGCCAACGTCCTGACTTTC. It encodes CAWSVEGANVLTF.

The chain links TRBV10-3 to TRBJ2-1; 7 bases fit TRBD1. V was pared by 6 bases and J by 6 bases, with 11 bases of the junction left unmatched. Germline CDR1 is ENHRY and CDR2 is SYGVKD. CDR3 size: 15 residues. The CDR3 loop is CAISSHDRAINEQFF. For the CDR3, the DNA is TGTGCCATCAGCTCCCACGACAGGGCCATCAATGAGCAGTTCTTC.

The chain links TRBV15 to TRBJ2-4; D is uncertain. Looked up from germline, CDR1 is LNHNV and CDR2 is YYDKDF (reference sequence). Deletions cut 1 base from V and 0 bases from J, with 13 bases between. The CDR3 runs 17 residues. The CDR3 here is CATSRAKDGRAKNIQYF. CDR3 bases: TGTGCCACCAGCAGAGCTAAGGACGGGCGAGCCAAAAACATTCAGTACTTC.

This clonotype showed up just a few times. V is TRBV12-3 or TRBV12-4 and J is TRBJ1-5; the D gene is possibly TRBD1 (5 bases). CDR3 size: 12 residues. V lost 6 bases and J 5 bases, leaving 8 bases between the germline ends. This chain's CDR3 is CASRTEHQPQHF. In DNA form, the CDR3 reads TGTGCCAGCAGGACAGAGCATCAGCCCCAGCATTTT.

Ten or more counts support this clonotype. V is TRBV14 and J is TRBJ2-7; the D is unclear. CDR1 is SGHDN and CDR2 is FVKESK in the germline V gene. The ends were cut back, 1 base at V and 3 bases at J, with 16 bases in the middle. The CDR3 contains 16 residues. The CDR3 DNA is TGTGCCAGCAGCCAAGCCCTCGGTCATAACATCTACGAGCAGTACTTC. Amino acid sequence: CASSQALGHNIYEQYF.

This clonotype was seen more than once but under ten times. The chain uses TRBV19 and TRBJ1-1; tentative D call: TRBD1 (5 bases). The CDR3 totals 14 residues. The germline V and J ends were trimmed by 9 bases and 4 bases, with 18 bases remaining between them. The germline V gene has CDR1 LNHDA and CDR2 SQIVND (reference sequence). CDR3 amino acids: CASSEAVGGTEAFF. DNA for the CDR3: TGTGCCAGCAGTGAAGCGGTGGGGGGCACTGAAGCTTTCTTT. Full variable domain (rest looked up from reference TRBV19 and TRBJ1-1): DGGITQSPKYLFRKEGQNVTLSCEQNLNHDAMYWYRQDPGQGLRLIYYSQIVNDFQKGDIAEGYSVSREKKESFPLTVTSAQKNPTAFYLCASSEAVGGTEAFFGQGTRLTVV.